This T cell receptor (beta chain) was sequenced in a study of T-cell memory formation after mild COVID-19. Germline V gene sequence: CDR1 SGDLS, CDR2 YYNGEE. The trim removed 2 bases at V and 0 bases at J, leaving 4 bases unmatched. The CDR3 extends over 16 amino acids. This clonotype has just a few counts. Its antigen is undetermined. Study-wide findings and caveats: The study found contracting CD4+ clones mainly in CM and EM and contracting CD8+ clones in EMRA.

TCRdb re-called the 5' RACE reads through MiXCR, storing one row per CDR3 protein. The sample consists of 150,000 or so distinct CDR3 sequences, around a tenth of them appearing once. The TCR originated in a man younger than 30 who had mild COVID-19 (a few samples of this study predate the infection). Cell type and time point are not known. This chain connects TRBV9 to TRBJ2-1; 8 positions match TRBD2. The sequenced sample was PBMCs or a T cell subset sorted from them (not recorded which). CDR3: CASSVAGGSSYNEQFF. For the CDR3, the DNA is TGTGCCAGCAGCGTGGCGGGGGGAAGCTCCTACAATGAGCAGTTCTTC.